This entry features one TCR beta chain sequence. Its antigen is unknown. The sample comes from a study of CXCR3-negative and CXCR3-positive naive CD8 T cells. Study-wide results and limits: CXCR3-positive naive cells carried more hydrophobic TRB CDR3s than CXCR3-negative naive cells did.

The CDR3 is made up of 15 amino acids. The sorting of each CD8+ T cell subset was done in triplicate, at 250,000 to 300,000 cells each. Naive CD8+ T cells showed a CD45RO-CCR7+CD27+CD95- phenotype. All TRB cDNA libraries came from 5' RACE performed with UMI labels. After re-calling the 5' RACE reads, TCRdb lists one entry per CDR3 protein, DNA absent. Here the sample table reports about 58,000 distinct CDR3 sequences. The specimen sequenced was naive CXCR3- CD8+ T cells from blood. Subset defined: CD45RO-CCR7+CD27+CD95- naive CD8+ T cells lacking CXCR3 (TNR3-). The sequence came from a human donor in good health. Some clones in this sample may be carry-over from other donors' samples. The chain recombines TRBV12-3 or TRBV12-4 with TRBJ1-4; checking the TCRdb D call of TRBD1 is not possible without DNA. The CDR3 region is CASSLVPGGREKLFF.